This T cell receptor (beta chain) is drawn from a study of blood T cell repertoires in COVID-19. About the research overall: Samples taken during acute and convalescent COVID-19 were collected in the United States, Italy and Spain. T cells, B-cell-depleted T cells, or PBMCs supplied cDNA or gDNA.

The CDR3 has 15 amino acids. Trimming took off 2 bases at V and 3 bases at J, with 12 bases between the two ends. Per the germline V gene, CDR1 is SEHNR and CDR2 is FQNEAQ (reference sequence). The authors' processing: For nucleated cells, counts were estimated from reference gene primer amplification. The table came from immunoSEQ multiplex PCR; TCRdb's copy has only in-frame clones and leaves some out. V, J and clone size derive from that table, while D and trimming were established from the DNA sequence. The table records some 83,000 clones, around 87% of them present only once. Material: peripheral blood. This receptor was taken from a man at least 80 years old with active or convalescent COVID-19. The chain has TRBV7-9 and TRBJ2-3; tentatively, D is TRBD2 (6 bases). The CDR3 DNA sequence: TGTGCCAGCAGCTTATTTCGGGGGACGACAGATACGCAGTATTTT. This gives the protein CASSLFRGTTDTQYF.